This T cell receptor (beta chain) appears in the sequencing data of a study of beta chain features in type 1 diabetes. General study points: Shortening of TCRB CDR3s, moderate but significant, appeared in all four CD4+ subsets of Type 1 diabetes patients. Patients showed naive, central memory and Treg TCRB repertoires that appeared more similar than those of healthy donors.

The study reverse transcribed the entire isolated RNA, so it sequenced expressed TCRB transcripts. Assay: immunoSEQ multiplex PCR; the TCRdb copy retains only in-frame clones and omits some. The sample lists 300,000 to 400,000 clones, about a tenth occurring once. For this clone: The antigen remains undetermined.

Based on CD45RO/CCR7/CD25/CD127/CD95/CD27, CD4+ regulatory, stem cell-like memory, naive and central memory cells were sorted. V lost 4 bases and J lost 0; bases outside the gene matches: 4. The CDR3 is 15 residues long. From germline, CDR1 is MDHEN and CDR2 SYDVKM. The sequenced sample was central memory CD4+ T cells from blood. V gene TRBV28 combines with J gene TRBJ1-2, with 8 bases fitting TRBD1. This sequence originates from a man aged 30 to 39 with type 1 diabetes. The CDR3 nucleotides read TGTGCCAGCAGTTCACAGGGGGAAACTAACTATGGCTACACCTTC. Amino acids: CASSSQGETNYGYTF.